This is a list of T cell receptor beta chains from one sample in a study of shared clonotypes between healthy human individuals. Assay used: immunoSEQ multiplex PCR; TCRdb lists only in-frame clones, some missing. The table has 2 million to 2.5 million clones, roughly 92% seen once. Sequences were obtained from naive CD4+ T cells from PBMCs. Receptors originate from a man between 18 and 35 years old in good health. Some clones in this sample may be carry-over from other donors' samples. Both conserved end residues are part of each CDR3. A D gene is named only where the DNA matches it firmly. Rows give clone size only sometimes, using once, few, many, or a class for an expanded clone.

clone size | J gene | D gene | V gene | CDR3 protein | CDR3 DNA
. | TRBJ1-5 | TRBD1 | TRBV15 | CATSRSSGTGFYQPQHF | TGTGCCACCAGCAGAAGCTCGGGGACAGGCTTTTATCAGCCCCAGCATTTT
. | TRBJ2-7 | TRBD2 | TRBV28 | CASIPGRASIPYEQYF | TGTGCCAGCATCCCAGGGAGGGCCAGTATCCCCTACGAGCAGTACTTC
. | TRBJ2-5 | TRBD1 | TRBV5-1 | CASNTGGGDATQYF | TGCGCCAGTAACACAGGGGGTGGAGACGCGACCCAGTACTTC
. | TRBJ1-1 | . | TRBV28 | CASSHPRTAPTEAFF | TGTGCCAGCAGTCACCCCCGGACGGCCCCCACTGAAGCTTTCTTT
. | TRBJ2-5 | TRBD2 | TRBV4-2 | CASSQGLAGALETQYF | TGTGCCAGCAGCCAAGGACTAGCGGGAGCCCTGGAGACCCAGTACTTC
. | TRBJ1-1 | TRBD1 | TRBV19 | CASSIKVGTGVTEAFF | TGTGCCAGTAGTATAAAGGTTGGGACAGGGGTCACTGAAGCTTTCTTT
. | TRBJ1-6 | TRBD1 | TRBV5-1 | CASSTQGANSPLHF | TGCGCCAGCAGCACACAGGGGGCTAATTCACCCCTCCACTTT
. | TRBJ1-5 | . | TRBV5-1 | CASSLGPPGPQHF | TGCGCCAGCAGCTTGGGCCCCCCTGGACCCCAGCATTTT
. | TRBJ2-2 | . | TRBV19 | CASRGGQSTGELFF | TGTGCCAGTAGGGGGGGACAGAGCACCGGGGAGCTGTTTTTT
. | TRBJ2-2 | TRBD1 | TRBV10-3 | CAISEGTGANTGELFF | TGTGCCATCAGTGAGGGGACAGGAGCGAACACCGGGGAGCTGTTTTTT
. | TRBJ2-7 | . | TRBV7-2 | CASSPQDTRFYEQYF | TGTGCCAGCAGCCCACAGGATACCCGTTTCTACGAGCAGTACTTC
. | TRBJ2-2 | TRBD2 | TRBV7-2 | CASSLGRRTGGRNGELFF | TGTGCCAGCAGCTTGGGGAGACGAACGGGAGGGCGAAACGGGGAGCTGTTTTTT
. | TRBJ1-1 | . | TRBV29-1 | CSHADRMGTEAFF | TGCAGCCACGCCGACAGGATGGGAACTGAAGCTTTCTTT
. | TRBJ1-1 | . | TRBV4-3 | CASSPSGGLMNTEAFF | TGCGCCAGCAGCCCATCGGGGGGTCTCATGAACACTGAAGCTTTCTTT
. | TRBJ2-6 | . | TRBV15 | CATSTKLFAGANVLTF | TGTGCCACCAGCACTAAACTTTTCGCTGGGGCCAACGTCCTGACTTTC
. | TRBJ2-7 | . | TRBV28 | CASTSWGSEQYF | TGTGCCAGCACCTCGTGGGGGAGCGAGCAGTACTTC
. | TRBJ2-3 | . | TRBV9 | CASSVEWASTDTQYF | TGTGCCAGCAGCGTAGAGTGGGCTAGCACAGATACGCAGTATTTT
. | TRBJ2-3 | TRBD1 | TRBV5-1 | CASSIVPSGQGNTDTQYF | TGCGCCAGCAGCATCGTACCCTCGGGACAGGGGAATACAGATACGCAGTATTTT
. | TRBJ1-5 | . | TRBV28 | CASSLQGGNQPQHF | TGTGCCAGCAGCCTTCAGGGTGGAAATCAGCCCCAGCATTTT
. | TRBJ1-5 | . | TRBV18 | CASSLGGRQPQHF | TGTGCCAGCTCGTTAGGGGGGAGGCAGCCCCAGCATTTT
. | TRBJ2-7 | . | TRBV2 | CASSEALGWQGTNYEQYF | TGTGCCAGCAGTGAAGCGCTAGGGTGGCAGGGGACCAACTACGAGCAGTACTTC
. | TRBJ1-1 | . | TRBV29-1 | CSGGTDTEAFF | TGCAGCGGGGGGACCGACACTGAAGCTTTCTTT
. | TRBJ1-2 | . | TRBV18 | CASSAEVTNYGYTF | TGTGCCAGCTCAGCGGAGGTTACTAACTATGGCTACACCTTC
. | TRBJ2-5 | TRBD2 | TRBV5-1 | CASTRGGEETQYF | TGCGCCAGCACCCGTGGGGGGGAAGAGACCCAGTACTTC
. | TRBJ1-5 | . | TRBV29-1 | CSVGGPGQPQHF | TGCAGCGTTGGGGGCCCAGGGCAGCCCCAGCATTTT
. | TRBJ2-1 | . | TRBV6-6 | CASSYLTGPPGNEQFF | TGTGCCAGCAGTTACCTAACTGGGCCACCCGGGAATGAGCAGTTCTTC
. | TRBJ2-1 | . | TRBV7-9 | CASSGPLRLGEQFF | TGTGCCAGCAGCGGACCGTTGCGGTTGGGGGAGCAGTTCTTC
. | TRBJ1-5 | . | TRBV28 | CASRPFSNQPQHF | TGTGCCAGCAGGCCATTTAGCAATCAGCCCCAGCATTTT
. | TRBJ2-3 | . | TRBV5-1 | CASSLARTDTQYF | TGCGCCAGCAGCTTGGCCCGCACAGATACGCAGTATTTT
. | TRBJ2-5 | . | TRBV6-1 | CASSLGLKETQYF | TGTGCCAGCAGTCTGGGGCTAAAAGAGACCCAGTACTTC
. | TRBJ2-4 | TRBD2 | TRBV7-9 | CALAGGSSDIQYF | TGTGCCCTCGCGGGGGGCTCATCGGACATTCAGTACTTC
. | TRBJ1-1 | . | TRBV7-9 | CASSLIGGEAFF | TGTGCCAGCAGCTTAATTGGCGGTGAAGCTTTCTTT
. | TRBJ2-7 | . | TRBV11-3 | CASSFGAGGTYEQYF | TGTGCCAGCAGCTTCGGTGCAGGGGGGACGTACGAGCAGTACTTC
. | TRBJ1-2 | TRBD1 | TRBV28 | CASTTRPGGEGYGYTF | TGTGCCAGCACCACCCGGCCAGGGGGCGAGGGCTATGGCTACACCTTC
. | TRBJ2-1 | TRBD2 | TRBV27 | CASRGLAARNNEQFF | TGTGCCAGCAGGGGACTAGCGGCCAGAAACAATGAGCAGTTCTTC
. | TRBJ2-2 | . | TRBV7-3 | CASSLFPRGAGGELFF | TGTGCCAGCAGCTTATTCCCGCGAGGGGCAGGCGGGGAGCTGTTTTTT
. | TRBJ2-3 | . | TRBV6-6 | CASSPTGFSTDTQYF | TGTGCCAGCAGCCCCACAGGGTTCAGCACAGATACGCAGTATTTT
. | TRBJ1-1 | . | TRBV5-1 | CASSLGSAREAFF | TGCGCCAGCAGCCTGGGCTCTGCTAGGGAAGCTTTCTTT
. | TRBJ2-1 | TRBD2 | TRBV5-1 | CASSLERTSDYNEQFF | TGCGCCAGCAGCTTGGAAAGGACTAGCGACTACAATGAGCAGTTCTTC
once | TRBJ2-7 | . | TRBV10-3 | CAISEPGTLANF | TGTGCCATCAGTGAGCCCGGGACCCTGGCCAACTTC
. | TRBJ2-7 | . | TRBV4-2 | CASSPAGVRAPSYEQYF | TGTGCCAGCAGCCCCGCAGGCGTCCGGGCCCCCTCCTACGAGCAGTACTTC
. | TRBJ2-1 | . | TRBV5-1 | CASSLLGPGARDPYNEQFF | TGCGCCAGCAGCCTCTTAGGACCGGGAGCCCGAGACCCTTACAATGAGCAGTTCTTC
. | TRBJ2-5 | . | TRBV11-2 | CASSQTGEETQYF | TGTGCCAGCAGCCAGACCGGGGAAGAGACCCAGTACTTC
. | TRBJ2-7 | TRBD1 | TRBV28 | CASWDRGSYEQYF | TGTGCCAGCTGGGACAGGGGTTCTTACGAGCAGTACTTC
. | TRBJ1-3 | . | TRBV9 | CASSVGQVATIYF | TGTGCCAGCAGCGTAGGGCAGGTTGCCACCATATATTTT
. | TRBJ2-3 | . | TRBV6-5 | CASSRGVSSTDTQYF | TGTGCCAGCAGCAGGGGGGTCTCAAGCACAGATACGCAGTATTTT
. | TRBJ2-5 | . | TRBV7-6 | CASSTRQETQYF | TGTGCCAGCAGCACCAGACAAGAGACCCAGTACTTC
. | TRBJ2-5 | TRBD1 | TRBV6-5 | CATQTGSQETQYF | TGTGCCACGCAGACAGGGTCCCAAGAGACCCAGTACTTC
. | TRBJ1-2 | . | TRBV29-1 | CSVDTGRNYGYTF | TGCAGCGTAGATACAGGGCGGAACTATGGCTACACCTTC
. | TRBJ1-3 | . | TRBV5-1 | CASSYGVSGSSGNTIYF | TGCGCCAGCAGCTATGGGGTCTCGGGGAGCTCTGGAAACACCATATATTTT
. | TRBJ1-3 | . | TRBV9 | CASSVSYSGNTIYF | TGTGCCAGCAGCGTAAGTTACTCTGGAAACACCATATATTTT
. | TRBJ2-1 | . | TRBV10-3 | CAISERLGGTTSYNEQFF | TGTGCCATCAGTGAGCGACTAGGCGGGACGACCTCCTACAATGAGCAGTTCTTC
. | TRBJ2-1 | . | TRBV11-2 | CASSLGQNNEQFF | TGTGCCAGCAGCTTAGGGCAGAACAATGAGCAGTTCTTC
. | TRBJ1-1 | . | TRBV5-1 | CASSLPADTEAFF | TGCGCCAGCAGCCTACCCGCGGACACTGAAGCTTTCTTT
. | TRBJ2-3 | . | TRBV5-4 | CASSSSSTDTQYF | TGTGCCAGCAGCTCATCTAGCACAGATACGCAGTATTTT